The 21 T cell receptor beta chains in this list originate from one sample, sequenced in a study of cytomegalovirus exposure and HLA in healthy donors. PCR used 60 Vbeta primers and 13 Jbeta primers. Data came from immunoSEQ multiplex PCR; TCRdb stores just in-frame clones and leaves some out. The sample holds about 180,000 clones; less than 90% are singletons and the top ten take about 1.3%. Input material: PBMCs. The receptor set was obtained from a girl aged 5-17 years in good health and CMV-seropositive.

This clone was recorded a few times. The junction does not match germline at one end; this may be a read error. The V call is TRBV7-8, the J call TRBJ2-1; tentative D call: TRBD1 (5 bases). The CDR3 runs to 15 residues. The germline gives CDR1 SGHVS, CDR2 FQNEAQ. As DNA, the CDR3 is TGTGCCAGCAGCGGGCAGGGTTACTCCCACAATGAGCAGTTCTTC. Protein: CASSGQGYSHNEQFF.

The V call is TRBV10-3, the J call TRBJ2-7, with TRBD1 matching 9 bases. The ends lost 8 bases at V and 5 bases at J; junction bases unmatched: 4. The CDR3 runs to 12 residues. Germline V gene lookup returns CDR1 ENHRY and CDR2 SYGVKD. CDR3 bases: TGTGCCATCCAAGGGACAGGGAACGAGCAGTACTTC. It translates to CAIQGTGNEQYF.

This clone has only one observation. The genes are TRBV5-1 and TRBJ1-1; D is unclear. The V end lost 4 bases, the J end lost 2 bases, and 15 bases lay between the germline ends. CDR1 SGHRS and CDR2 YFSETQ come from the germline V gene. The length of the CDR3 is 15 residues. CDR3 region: CASSPIPDSNTEAFF. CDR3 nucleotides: TGCGCCAGCAGCCCCATTCCGGACTCCAACACTGAAGCTTTCTTT.

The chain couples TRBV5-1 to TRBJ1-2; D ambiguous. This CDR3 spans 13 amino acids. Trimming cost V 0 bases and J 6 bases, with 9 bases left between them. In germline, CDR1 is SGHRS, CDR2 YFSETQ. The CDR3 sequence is CASSLDAVDGYTF. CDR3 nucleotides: TGCGCCAGCAGCTTGGATGCGGTGGATGGCTACACCTTC.

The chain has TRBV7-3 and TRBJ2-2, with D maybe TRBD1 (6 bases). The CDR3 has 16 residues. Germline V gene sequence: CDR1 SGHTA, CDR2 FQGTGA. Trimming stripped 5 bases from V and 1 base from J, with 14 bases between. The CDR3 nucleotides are TGTGCCAGCAGCCTGACAGGAAACCAGAACACCGGGGAGCTGTTTTTT. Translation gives CASSLTGNQNTGELFF.

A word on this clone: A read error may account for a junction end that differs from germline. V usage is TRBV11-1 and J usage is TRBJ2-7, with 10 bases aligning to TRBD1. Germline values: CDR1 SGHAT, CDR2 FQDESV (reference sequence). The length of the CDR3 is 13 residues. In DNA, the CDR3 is TGTGCCAGCAGCCCAGCCTACGACAGGGGGCAAAATTTC. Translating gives CASSPAYDRGQNF.

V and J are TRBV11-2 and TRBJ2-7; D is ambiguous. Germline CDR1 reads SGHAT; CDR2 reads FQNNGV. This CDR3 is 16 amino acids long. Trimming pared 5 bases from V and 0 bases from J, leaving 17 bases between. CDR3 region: CASSAPLGYSSYEQYF. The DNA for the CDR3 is TGTGCCAGCAGCGCGCCGCTAGGTTATAGCTCCTACGAGCAGTACTTC.

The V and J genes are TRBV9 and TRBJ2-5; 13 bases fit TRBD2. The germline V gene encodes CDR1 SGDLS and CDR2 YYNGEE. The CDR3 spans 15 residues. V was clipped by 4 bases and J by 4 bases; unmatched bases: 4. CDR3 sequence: CASSSGLAGRETQYF. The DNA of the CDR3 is TGTGCCAGCAGCTCGGGACTAGCGGGACGAGAGACCCAGTACTTC.

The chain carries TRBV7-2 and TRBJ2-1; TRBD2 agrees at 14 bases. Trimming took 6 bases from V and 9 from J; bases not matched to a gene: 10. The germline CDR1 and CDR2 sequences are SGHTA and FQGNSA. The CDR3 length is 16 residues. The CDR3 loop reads CASSLQPGLAGAEQFF. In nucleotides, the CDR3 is TGTGCCAGCAGTCTTCAACCGGGACTAGCGGGAGCTGAGCAGTTCTTC.

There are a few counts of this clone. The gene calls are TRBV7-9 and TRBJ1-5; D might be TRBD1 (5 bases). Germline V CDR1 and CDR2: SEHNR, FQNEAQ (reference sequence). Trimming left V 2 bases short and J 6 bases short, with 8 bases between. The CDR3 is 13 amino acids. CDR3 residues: CASSLQGAQPQHF. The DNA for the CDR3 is TGTGCCAGCAGCTTACAGGGTGCTCAGCCCCAGCATTTT.

The CDR3 coding sequence is TGTGCCAGCAGCGCCGGACTAGCGGGAAAGCAAGAGACCCAGTACTTC. It encodes CASSAGLAGKQETQYF. The J gene is TRBJ2-5, the V gene TRBV7-9; 12 nucleotides align to TRBD2. CDR3 size: 16 residues. Germline V gene data show CDR1 as SEHNR and CDR2 as FQNEAQ (reference sequence). V shed 5 bases, J shed 2 bases, and the junction held 6 bases outside the gene matches.

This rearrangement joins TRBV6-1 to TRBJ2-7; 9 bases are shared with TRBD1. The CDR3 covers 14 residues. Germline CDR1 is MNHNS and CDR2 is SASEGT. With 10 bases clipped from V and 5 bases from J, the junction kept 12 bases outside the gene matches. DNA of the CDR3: TGTGCCATCAACGACAGGGGGAAGAACAACGAGCAGTACTTC. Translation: CAINDRGKNNEQYF.

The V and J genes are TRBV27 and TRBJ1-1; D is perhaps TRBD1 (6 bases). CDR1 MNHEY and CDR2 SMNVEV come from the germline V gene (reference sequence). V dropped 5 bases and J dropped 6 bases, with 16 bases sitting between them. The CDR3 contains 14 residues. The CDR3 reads CASSLQGPVSEAFF. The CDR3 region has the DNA TGTGCCAGCAGTCTACAGGGCCCTGTCTCTGAAGCTTTCTTT.

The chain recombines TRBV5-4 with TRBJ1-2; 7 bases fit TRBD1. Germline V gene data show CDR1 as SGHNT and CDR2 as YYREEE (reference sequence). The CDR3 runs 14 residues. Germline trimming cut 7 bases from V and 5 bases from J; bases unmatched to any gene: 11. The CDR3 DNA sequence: TGTGCCAGCGCCGCGGGACAGCTTAATTATGGCTACACCTTC. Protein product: CASAAGQLNYGYTF. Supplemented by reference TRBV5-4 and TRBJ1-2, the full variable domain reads ETGVTQSPTHLIKTRGQQVTLRCSSQSGHNTVSWYQQALGQGPQFIFQYYREEENGRGNFPPRFSGLQFPNYSSELNVNALELDDSALYLCASAAGQLNYGYTFGSGTRLTVV.

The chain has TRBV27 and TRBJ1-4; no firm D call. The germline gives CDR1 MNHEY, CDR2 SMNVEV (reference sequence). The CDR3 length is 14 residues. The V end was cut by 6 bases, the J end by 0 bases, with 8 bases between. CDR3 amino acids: CASSGRATNEKLFF. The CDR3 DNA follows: TGTGCCAGCAGCGGTCGAGCAACTAATGAAAAACTGTTTTTT.

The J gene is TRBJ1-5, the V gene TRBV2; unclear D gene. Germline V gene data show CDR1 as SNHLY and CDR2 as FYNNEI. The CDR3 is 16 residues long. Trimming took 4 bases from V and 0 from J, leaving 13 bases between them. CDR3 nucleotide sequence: TGTGCCAGCAGTGTTCAGGCACAATATAGCAATCAGCCCCAGCATTTT. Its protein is CASSVQAQYSNQPQHF.

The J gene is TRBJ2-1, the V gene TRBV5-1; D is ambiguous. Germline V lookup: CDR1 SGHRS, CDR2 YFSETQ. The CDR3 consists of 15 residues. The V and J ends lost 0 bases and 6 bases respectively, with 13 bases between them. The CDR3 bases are TGCGCCAGCAGCTTGGATGAGGTCCGTGGCAATGAGCAGTTCTTC. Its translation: CASSLDEVRGNEQFF.

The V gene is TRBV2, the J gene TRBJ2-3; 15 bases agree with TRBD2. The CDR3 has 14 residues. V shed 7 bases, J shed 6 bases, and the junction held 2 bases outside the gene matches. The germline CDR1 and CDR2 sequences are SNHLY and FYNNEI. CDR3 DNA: TGTGCCAGCACAGGACTAGCGGGAGGGGATACGCAGTATTTT. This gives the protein CASTGLAGGDTQYF.

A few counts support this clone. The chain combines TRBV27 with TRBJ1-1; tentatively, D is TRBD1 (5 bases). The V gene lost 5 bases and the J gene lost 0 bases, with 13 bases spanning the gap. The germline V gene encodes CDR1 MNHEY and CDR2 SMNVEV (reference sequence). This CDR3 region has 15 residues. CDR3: CASSPIADMNTEAFF. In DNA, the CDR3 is TGTGCCAGCAGTCCCATTGCGGACATGAACACTGAAGCTTTCTTT.

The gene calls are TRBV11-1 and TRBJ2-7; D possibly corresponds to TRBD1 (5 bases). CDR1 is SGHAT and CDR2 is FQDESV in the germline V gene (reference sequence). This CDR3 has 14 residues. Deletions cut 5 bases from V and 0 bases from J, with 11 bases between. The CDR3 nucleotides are TGTGCCAGCAGCCTCACAGGTAGCTCCTACGAGCAGTACTTC. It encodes CASSLTGSSYEQYF.

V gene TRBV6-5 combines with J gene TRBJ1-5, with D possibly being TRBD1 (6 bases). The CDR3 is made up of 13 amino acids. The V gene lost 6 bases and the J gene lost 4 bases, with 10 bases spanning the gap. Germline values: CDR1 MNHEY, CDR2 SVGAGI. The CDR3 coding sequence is TGTGCCAGCAGCGAGAGGGGGAATCAGCCCCAGCATTTT. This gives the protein CASSERGNQPQHF.